Listed here are 14 T cell receptor beta chains from one sample, sequenced in a study of T cell repertoires in cytomegalovirus infection. Their antigens are not known. TCRdb passed the reads through MiXCR, listing each CDR3 protein once. The table has about 470,000 distinct CDR3 sequences, under 45% seen once. The source material was cultured PBMCs, sampled from culture after CMV antigen stimulation. The receptors stem from a human donor in good health (CMV status not recorded). Some clones in this sample may be carry-over from other donors' samples.

V usage is TRBV6-2 or TRBV6-3 and J usage is TRBJ2-7; D gene ambiguous. This CDR3 comprises 12 residues. The germline CDR1 and CDR2 sequences are MNHEY and SVGEGT. Deletions cut 2 bases from V and 7 bases from J, with 9 bases between. This CDR3 is CASSYPGLEQYF. In nucleotides, the CDR3 is TGTGCCAGCAGTTACCCCGGGCTAGAGCAGTACTTC.

In its sample, this clonotype was seen many times. The CDR3 protein is CASSRTGGYGDYGYTF. DNA of the CDR3: TGTGCCAGCAGCAGGACAGGGGGCTATGGGGACTATGGCTACACCTTC. V usage is TRBV7-2 and J usage is TRBJ1-2; 11 bases line up with TRBD1. Germline V lookup: CDR1 SGHTA, CDR2 FQGNSA. V was clipped by 5 bases and J by 3 bases; unmatched bases: 8. This CDR3 has 16 amino acids. Variable domain in full (rest from reference TRBV7-2 and TRBJ1-2): GAGVSQSPSNKVTEKGKDVELRCDPISGHTALYWYRQSLGQGLEFLIYFQGNSAPDKSGLPSDRFSAERTGGSVSTLTIQRTQQEDSAVYLCASSRTGGYGDYGYTFGSGTRLTVV.

This clonotype was recorded a few times. This chain connects TRBV4-2 to TRBJ1-4, with a weak D call TRBD1 (5 bases). CDR3 length: 14 amino acids. From germline, CDR1 is LGHNA and CDR2 YNFKEQ. V lost 6 bases and J 7 bases, leaving 15 bases between the germline ends. The DNA for the CDR3 is TGTGCCAGCAGTCAGACAGAAGGACGTGAAAAACTGTTTTTT. Translating it yields CASSQTEGREKLFF.

The sample holds a few counts of this clonotype. The chain links TRBV6-1 to TRBJ1-5; D is uncertain. This CDR3 comprises 13 residues. Trimming cost V 6 bases and J 11 bases, with 17 bases left between them. Germline V CDR1 and CDR2: MNHNS, SASEGT. The CDR3 DNA follows: TGTGCCAGCAGCCAAGATTCTTTAGGTACCCAGCATTTT. As protein: CASSQDSLGTQHF.

This clonotype was picked up many times. The V call is TRBV7-6, the J call TRBJ2-1; 11 nucleotides line up with TRBD2. From germline, CDR1 is SGHVS and CDR2 FNYEAQ. V trimming: 5 bases; J trimming: 7 bases; junction bases outside the gene matches: 4. CDR3 length: 14 residues. The CDR3 here is CASSLSGGANEQFF. DNA for the CDR3: TGTGCCAGCAGCCTTAGCGGGGGGGCGAATGAGCAGTTCTTC. The entire variable domain, with the rest obtained from reference TRBV7-6 and TRBJ2-1, is as follows: GAGVSQSPRYKVTKRGQDVALRCDPISGHVSLYWYRQALGQGPEFLTYFNYEAQQDKSGLPNDRFSAERPEGSISTLTIQRTEQRDSAMYRCASSLSGGANEQFFGPGTRLTVL.

The chain links TRBV7-9 to TRBJ2-5; 11 bases agree with TRBD2. V gave up 5 bases and J gave up 3 bases; unmatched junction bases: 2. Germline CDR1 is SEHNR and CDR2 is FQNEAQ (reference sequence). CDR3 length equals 14 residues. CDR3 sequence (DNA): TGTGCCAGCAGCGTACTAGCGGGGGAAGAGACCCAGTACTTC. Its translation is CASSVLAGEETQYF.

The chain links TRBV28 to TRBJ2-2, with TRBD1 identical over 8 bases. The length of the CDR3 is 14 residues. The germline V gene encodes CDR1 MDHEN and CDR2 SYDVKM. J lost 4 bases, V lost 8 bases, and 6 bases had no gene match. CDR3 nucleotides: TGTGCCAGCTGGACAGGGATGAGCACCGGGGAGCTGTTTTTT. Translation: CASWTGMSTGELFF.

The chain carries TRBV7-4 and TRBJ2-7; unclear D gene. The V gene's germline CDR1 is SGHVT and CDR2 SQSDAQ. V lost 1 base and J lost 9, with 10 bases in between. The CDR3 has 12 residues. CDR3 nucleotide sequence: TGTGCCAGCAGCTTAGGGTCGGACGGGCAGTACTTC. Translation: CASSLGSDGQYF.

Notes on this clonotype: An end of the junction does not agree with germline; a read error may underlie this. The J gene is TRBJ2-7, the V gene TRBV7-2; 9 nucleotides agree with TRBD1. This CDR3 has 12 residues. The germline V gene encodes CDR1 SGHTA and CDR2 FQGNSA. The CDR3 nucleotides read TGTGCCAGCAGCCCGGGACAGGGAACATCCAACTTC. This translates into CASSPGQGTSNF.

The chain employs TRBV11-2 and TRBJ2-3, with TRBD2 matching 11 bases. V shed 5 bases, J shed 5 bases, and the junction held 12 bases outside the gene matches. Germline V gene sequence: CDR1 SGHAT, CDR2 FQNNGV. This CDR3 has 17 residues. Written as DNA, the CDR3 is TGTGCCAGCAGCGTTCGGCTACTAGCGGGGGATAAAGATACGCAGTATTTT. Encoded protein: CASSVRLLAGDKDTQYF.

This clonotype was seen only a few times. The chain is built from TRBV12-5 and TRBJ2-5, with TRBD2 as a possible D gene (6 bases). Trimming pared 5 bases from V and 3 bases from J, leaving 10 bases between. Looked up from germline, CDR1 is LGHNT and CDR2 is FRNRAP. The CDR3 has 13 residues. The DNA for the CDR3 is TGTGCTAGTGGTACGGGAGTTAAAGAGACCCAGTACTTC. It codes for CASGTGVKETQYF.

The chain combines TRBV10-3 with TRBJ1-1, with D perhaps matching TRBD1 (5 bases). In germline, CDR1 is ENHRY, CDR2 SYGVKD. This CDR3 has 15 residues. V shed 0 bases and J shed 6 bases, with 14 bases lying between them. In DNA, the CDR3 is TGTGCCATCAGTGAGTCGGGGACGGGGGGGGCTGAAGCTTTCTTT. It translates to CAISESGTGGAEAFF.

For the CDR3, the DNA is TGCAGTGCTAGAGATTCAACAGTGGCTGAAGCTTTCTTT. Residues: CSARDSTVAEAFF. The J gene is TRBJ1-1, the V gene TRBV20-1, with D hard to call. Between the trimmed V and J ends, which lost 0 bases and 6 bases, there was a span of 11 bases. The CDR3 sequence is 13 residues long. Germline V gene sequence: CDR1 DFQATT, CDR2 SNEGSKA (reference sequence).

The chain couples TRBV20-1 to TRBJ2-1, with D perhaps matching TRBD2 (6 bases). The CDR3 runs to 15 residues. Germline-derived CDR1 and CDR2 are DFQATT and SNEGSKA (reference sequence). V gave up 6 bases and J gave up 3 bases, with 18 bases separating them. The CDR3 region is CSAPYSGGDYNEQFF. Here the CDR3 DNA reads TGCAGTGCCCCTTACTCGGGCGGGGACTACAATGAGCAGTTCTTC.